A single sample gave rise to the 23 T cell receptor beta chains below, sequenced in a study of shared clonotypes between healthy human individuals. Measured with immunoSEQ multiplex PCR; TCRdb has only the in-frame clones, and not every one. The sample consists of approximately 470,000 clones, approximately 82% of them appearing once. Sequencing was performed on PBMCs. Receptor source: a woman aged 40 to 50 in good health. Some clones in this sample may be carry-over from other donors' samples.

The J gene is TRBJ1-5, the V gene TRBV2; D is unclear. Trimming removed 3 bases at V and 7 bases at J, with 10 bases between. The CDR3 has 13 amino acids. Germline CDR1 reads SNHLY; CDR2 reads FYNNEI. Here the CDR3 DNA reads TGTGCCAGCAGTGAGTGGGTCGCGCAGCCCCAGCATTTT. Its translation is CASSEWVAQPQHF.

The rearrangement uses TRBV2 and TRBJ1-5, with a weak D call TRBD1 (5 bases). The CDR3 has 13 amino acids. Germline CDR1 reads SNHLY; CDR2 reads FYNNEI. V was cut by 10 bases and J by 0 bases, with 10 bases left in between. The DNA for the CDR3 is TGTGCCACCAGCAGGGATAGCAATCAGCCCCAGCATTTT. Encoded protein: CATSRDSNQPQHF.

This chain uses TRBV27 with TRBJ1-1; a possible D gene is TRBD1 (6 bases). The CDR3 is 13 residues long. V lost 6 bases and J lost 1, with 9 bases in between. Germline V gene data show CDR1 as MNHEY and CDR2 as SMNVEV (reference sequence). As DNA, the CDR3 is TGTGCCAGCAGCAAGACAGGGAACACTGAAGCTTTCTTT. Encoded protein: CASSKTGNTEAFF.

Turning to this clone: A clone one base away is much larger, so this may be a read error. The same CDR3 arises from other DNA sequences in this sample as well. This sequence joins TRBV2 and TRBJ2-1; a possible D gene is TRBD2 (6 bases). The CDR3 covers 15 residues. Trimming took off 8 bases at V and 9 bases at J, with 23 bases between the two ends. Germline assignment: CDR1 SNHLY and CDR2 FYNNEI. The CDR3 reads CASSLTSGIEGEQFF. In nucleotides, the CDR3 is TGTGCCAGCTCTCTGACTAGTGGGATAGAAGGTGAGCAGTTCTTC.

Details on this clone: A far larger clone is off by one base, so a read error is likely. The chain has TRBV5-1 and TRBJ2-2, with D possibly matching TRBD2 (6 bases). The CDR3 runs to 14 residues. CDR1 and CDR2 from the germline V gene are SGHRS and YFSETQ. Deletions cut 8 bases from V and 6 bases from J, with 17 bases between. CDR3 amino acids: CARGWRDCAGELFF. The CDR3 bases are TGCGCCAGAGGGTGGCGGGACTGTGCCGGGGAGCTGTTTTTT.

This clone occurred once. V is TRBV7-2 and J is TRBJ1-4; tentatively, D is TRBD1 (5 bases). Germline assignment: CDR1 SGHTA and CDR2 FQGNSA. CDR3 size: 16 residues. V was cut by 2 bases and J by 0 bases, with 10 bases left in between. DNA for the CDR3: TGTGCCAGCAGCTTACGACAGTTCTCAACTAATGAAAAACTGTTTTTT. Amino acid sequence: CASSLRQFSTNEKLFF.

The gene calls are TRBV7-3 and TRBJ2-2; TRBD1 is a possible D gene (6 bases). CDR3 size: 16 residues. The V end lost 5 bases, the J end lost 0 bases, and 13 bases lay between the germline ends. Germline CDR1 and CDR2: SGHTA and FQGTGA. CDR3 bases: TGTGCCAGCAGCCAAAGAGGGGGAACGAACACCGGGGAGCTGTTTTTT. This translates into CASSQRGGTNTGELFF.

The chain combines TRBV7-2 with TRBJ2-5, with TRBD2 matching over 7 bases. J was trimmed by 1 base and V by 1 base; bases with no gene match: 6. Germline V gene lookup returns CDR1 SGHTA and CDR2 FQGNSA. CDR3 length equals 16 residues. The CDR3 DNA reads TGTGCCAGCAGCTTAGGTCTAGCGGAAATCCAAGAGACCCAGTACTTC. Protein: CASSLGLAEIQETQYF.

The chain joins TRBV27 to TRBJ2-6; D not resolved. In germline, CDR1 is MNHEY, CDR2 SMNVEV (reference sequence). V lost 5 bases and J 4 bases, leaving 12 bases between the germline ends. The CDR3 covers 15 residues. The CDR3 loop reads CASSTYLGGANVLTF. The DNA for the CDR3 is TGTGCCAGCAGTACCTACCTGGGAGGGGCCAACGTCCTGACTTTC.

This sequence joins TRBV28 and TRBJ1-1; TRBD1 is a possible D gene (5 bases). Trimming took 3 bases from V and 6 from J, leaving 17 bases between them. The length of the CDR3 is 15 residues. From germline, CDR1 is MDHEN and CDR2 SYDVKM. In nucleotides, the CDR3 is TGTGCCAGCAGTTTTCCGTGGGGGGTGCGGGCTGAAGCTTTCTTT. This codes for CASSFPWGVRAEAFF. Combining the CDR3 with reference TRBV28 and TRBJ1-1 gives the whole variable domain DVKVTQSSRYLVKRTGEKVFLECVQDMDHENMFWYRQDPGLGLRLIYFSYDVKMKEKGDIPEGYSVSREKKERFSLILESASTNQTSMYLCASSFPWGVRAEAFFGQGTRLTVV.

The rearrangement links TRBV5-1 to TRBJ2-3; maybe TRBD2 (5 bases). Looked up from germline, CDR1 is SGHRS and CDR2 is YFSETQ. The CDR3 spans 17 residues. V lost 0 bases to trimming and J lost 1 base, with 15 bases between them. Written as DNA, the CDR3 is TGCGCCAGCAGCTTGGCAGTTTCTGAGGGCCGCACAGATACGCAGTATTTT. Its translation is CASSLAVSEGRTDTQYF.

J is TRBJ2-2 and V is TRBV5-1; possibly TRBD2 for D (6 bases). CDR1 is SGHRS and CDR2 is YFSETQ in the germline V gene. V dropped 0 bases and J dropped 2 bases, with 11 bases sitting between them. The length of the CDR3 is 16 residues. This CDR3 is CASSLGGLINTGELFF. CDR3 coding DNA: TGCGCCAGCAGCTTGGGGGGACTGATTAACACCGGGGAGCTGTTTTTT.

The chain links TRBV25-1 to TRBJ1-5, with TRBD1 matching over 8 bases. The CDR3 loop spans 15 amino acids. The germline V gene has CDR1 MGHDK and CDR2 SYGVNS. The trim removed 6 bases at V and 4 bases at J, leaving 8 bases unmatched. In nucleotides, the CDR3 is TGTGCCAGCAGCCCCGGGACAGGTCGTAATCAGCCCCAGCATTTT. It codes for CASSPGTGRNQPQHF.

With regard to this clone: A single base separates this from a much larger clone, so it may be a read error. The V gene is TRBV7-9, the J gene TRBJ2-2; the match to TRBD2 covers 11 bases. V was clipped by 4 bases and J by 9 bases; unmatched bases: 4. The CDR3 has 14 amino acids. Germline V gene lookup returns CDR1 SEHNR and CDR2 FQNEAQ (reference sequence). The CDR3 sequence: CASSSGLAARELFF. The CDR3, as DNA: TGTGCCAGCAGCTCGGGACTAGCGGCCAGGGAGCTGTTTTTT.

This sequence joins TRBV2 and TRBJ2-7; D remains unclear. The CDR3 consists of 11 residues. Germline CDR1 reads SNHLY; CDR2 reads FYNNEI. The V and J ends lost 7 bases and 3 bases respectively, with 7 bases between them. CDR3 in amino acids: CASTLNYEQYF. CDR3 sequence (DNA): TGTGCCAGCACTCTAAACTACGAGCAGTACTTC.

This chain joins TRBV6-1 and TRBJ1-5, with D unclear. The CDR3 consists of 16 residues. CDR1 MNHNS and CDR2 SASEGT come from the germline V gene. The germline V and J ends were trimmed by 4 bases and 4 bases, with 17 bases remaining between them. CDR3: CASSALGVSANQPQHF. The CDR3 DNA follows: TGTGCCAGCAGTGCCCTGGGTGTCTCGGCTAATCAGCCCCAGCATTTT.

This chain joins TRBV28 and TRBJ1-3; no definite D call. The CDR3 runs 15 residues. The germline V gene encodes CDR1 MDHEN and CDR2 SYDVKM. V dropped 1 base and J dropped 0 bases, with 7 bases sitting between them. The CDR3 DNA sequence: TGTGCCAGCAGTTTATTTAGCGGCTCTGGAAACACCATATATTTT. Protein sequence: CASSLFSGSGNTIYF.

The chain joins TRBV5-6 to TRBJ1-1, with D possibly TRBD1 on 5 matching bases. The CDR3 contains 13 residues. Trimming took 4 bases from V and 7 from J, leaving 14 bases between them. CDR1 is SGHDT, CDR2 YYEEEE, per germline. The CDR3 here is CASSELTEVEAFF. DNA for the CDR3: TGTGCCAGCAGCGAACTGACAGAAGTTGAAGCTTTCTTT.

The chain carries TRBV4-1 and TRBJ2-1; 8 bases are shared with TRBD2. This CDR3 contains 16 residues. The trim removed 0 bases at V and 8 bases at J, leaving 9 bases unmatched. Germline lookup yields CDR1 MGHRA and CDR2 YSYEKL. CDR3 nucleotide sequence: TGCGCCAGCAGCCAAGAACATAGCGGGAAGTGGGATGAGCAGTTCTTC. Translation: CASSQEHSGKWDEQFF.

This sequence joins TRBV29-1 and TRBJ2-1, with D tentatively TRBD2 (6 bases). The CDR3 is 11 residues long. V dropped 5 bases and J dropped 14 bases, with 16 bases sitting between them. Germline assignment: CDR1 SQVTM and CDR2 ANQGSEA. CDR3 in DNA: TGCAGCGTTACGGCACCGGGGGAGAAGTTCTTC. Its translation is CSVTAPGEKFF.

This chain joins TRBV4-2 and TRBJ2-1; 10 bases are a match to TRBD2. Per germline, CDR1 LGHNA and CDR2 YNFKEQ. J was trimmed by 7 bases and V by 3 bases; bases with no gene match: 18. The CDR3 loop spans 19 amino acids. The CDR3 loop is CASSQRALAGVGWENEQFF. The CDR3 nucleotides are TGTGCCAGCAGCCAGAGAGCGCTAGCGGGAGTGGGGTGGGAGAATGAGCAGTTCTTC.

The chain joins TRBV25-1 to TRBJ2-7; 7 nucleotides match TRBD2. V lost 2 bases, J lost 1 base, and 5 bases stayed unmatched. The germline CDR1 and CDR2 sequences are MGHDK and SYGVNS. The CDR3 loop spans 15 amino acids. In DNA, the CDR3 is TGTGCCAGCAGTGAACCCGGGGAGGGGTCCTACGAGCAGTACTTC. It encodes CASSEPGEGSYEQYF.

V and J are TRBV7-9 and TRBJ2-2; D remains ambiguous. V lost 3 bases and J lost 4, with 12 bases in between. The CDR3 extends over 15 amino acids. Germline CDR1 is SEHNR and CDR2 is FQNEAQ (reference sequence). CDR3 amino acids: CASSFDLLGTGELFF. CDR3 in DNA: TGTGCCAGCAGCTTCGACCTTCTAGGCACCGGGGAGCTGTTTTTT.